A single sample gave rise to the 25 T cell receptor beta chains below, sequenced in a study of blood T cells in healthy people across ages. A second PCR of 7 to 11 cycles used a sample-barcoded 5' primer and a J-beta primer mix. TCRdb itself ran the 5' RACE reads through MiXCR, one entry per CDR3 protein. The table includes 910,000 or so distinct CDR3 sequences, roughly 51% detected once. Sequenced input: blood. These receptor sequences come from a woman aged 60-75 years in good health.

The table lists this clonotype with a few counts. V gene TRBV27 combines with J gene TRBJ1-2, with D possibly TRBD1 on 6 matching bases. Germline V CDR1 and CDR2: MNHEY, SMNVEV (reference sequence). V lost 10 bases, J lost 0 bases, and 18 bases lay in between. The CDR3 has 15 amino acids. CDR3 bases: TGTGCCACCTTCTCCCCGGGACACACTAACTATGGCTACACCTTC. Its translation: CATFSPGHTNYGYTF.

V and J are TRBV18 and TRBJ2-1; perhaps TRBD1 as D (6 bases). Per germline, CDR1 KGHSH and CDR2 LQKENI. V was trimmed by 6 bases and J by 5 bases, leaving 17 bases between them. The CDR3 extends over 15 amino acids. DNA of the CDR3: TGTGCCAGCTCGCCCGAACAGGGTTCCCACAATGAGCAGTTCTTC. Translation gives CASSPEQGSHNEQFF.

The V gene is TRBV3-1, the J gene TRBJ2-2; a possible D gene is TRBD1 (6 bases). Germline CDR1 reads LGHDT; CDR2 reads YNNKEL (reference sequence). The CDR3 covers 15 residues. Trimming cost V 0 bases and J 4 bases, with 9 bases left between them. CDR3 nucleotide sequence: TGTGCCAGCAGCCAAGATTCAGGGGCCACCGGGGAGCTGTTTTTT. Amino acid sequence: CASSQDSGATGELFF.

The chain combines TRBV2 with TRBJ2-4; 9 positions agree with TRBD1. The J call is doubtful: the DNA matches TRBJ2-7 better. The V gene's germline CDR1 is SNHLY and CDR2 FYNNEI. This CDR3 contains 14 residues. CDR3 nucleotides: TGTGCCAGCACCGAACCGGGACAGGGCTACGAGCAGTACTTC. Its protein product is CASTEPGQGYEQYF.

J is TRBJ2-5 and V is TRBV12-3 or TRBV12-4, with D unclear. V dropped 2 bases and J dropped 11 bases, with 18 bases sitting between them. The CDR3 is made up of 14 amino acids. The CDR3 bases are TGTGCCAGCAGTTTAAATGTAAACGGAAATGAGCAGTACTTC. This encodes CASSLNVNGNEQYF.

The chain employs TRBV12-3 or TRBV12-4 and TRBJ2-1; D call uncertain. V was trimmed by 5 bases and J by 4 bases, leaving 18 bases between them. This CDR3 is built from 16 residues. CDR3 nucleotide sequence: TGTGCCAGCAGTCCCCGGTCCCCATGGGGTTACAATGAGCAGTTCTTC. Protein product: CASSPRSPWGYNEQFF.

The chain carries TRBV7-2 and TRBJ2-1, with D perhaps matching TRBD1 or TRBD2 (7 bases each). The germline V gene has CDR1 SGHTA and CDR2 FQGNSA. The V end was cut by 5 bases, the J end by 5 bases, with 16 bases between. The CDR3 extends over 15 amino acids. The CDR3 DNA follows: TGTGCCAGCAGCCCCCGACCAGGGGGGGACAATGAGCAGTTCTTC. Its protein is CASSPRPGGDNEQFF. The full variable domain, completed using reference TRBV7-2 and TRBJ2-1, is GAGVSQSPSNKVTEKGKDVELRCDPISGHTALYWYRQSLGQGLEFLIYFQGNSAPDKSGLPSDRFSAERTGGSVSTLTIQRTQQEDSAVYLCASSPRPGGDNEQFFGPGTRLTVL.

The chain recombines TRBV21-1 with TRBJ2-5; the D call of TRBD1 is as the table states it, not checked on the DNA. TRBV21-1 is flagged as a pseudogene. The CDR3 has 15 residues. As DNA, the CDR3 is TGTGCCAGCAGCAAAGTATCGGGGCGCAAAGAGACCCAGTACTTC. Amino acids: CASSKVSGRKETQYF.

The rearrangement links TRBV4-3 to TRBJ1-2, with unresolved D. Trimming removed 0 bases at V and 1 base at J, with 9 bases between. The CDR3 sequence is 15 residues long. Germline CDR1 LGHNA, CDR2 YSLEER. CDR3 amino acids: CASSQDPGSNYGYTF. CDR3 coding DNA: TGCGCCAGCAGCCAAGACCCCGGGAGTAACTATGGCTACACCTTC.

The V gene is TRBV28, the J gene TRBJ2-4; possibly TRBD2 for D (6 bases). This CDR3 comprises 14 residues. CDR1 and CDR2 (germline): MDHEN, SYDVKM. Trimming left V 3 bases short and J 13 bases short, with 19 bases between. The CDR3 DNA is TGTGCCAGCAGTTTTGAGCTGGGATTTGGGGGGCAGTACTTC. It is translated as CASSFELGFGGQYF. Complete variable domain (other parts from reference TRBV28 and TRBJ2-4): DVKVTQSSRYLVKRTGEKVFLECVQDMDHENMFWYRQDPGLGLRLIYFSYDVKMKEKGDIPEGYSVSREKKERFSLILESASTNQTSMYLCASSFELGFGGQYFGAGTRLSVL.

This chain uses TRBV7-2 with TRBJ2-7; 12 nucleotides match TRBD2. Looked up from germline, CDR1 is SGHTA and CDR2 is FQGNSA. CDR3 length: 16 residues. V trimming: 3 bases; J trimming: 4 bases; junction bases outside the gene matches: 7. The CDR3, as DNA: TGTGCCAGCAGCTTTAAGACTAGCGGGAGCTTTTACGAGCAGTACTTC. Translated: CASSFKTSGSFYEQYF.

Turning to this clonotype: Germline and junction disagree at one end, which may indicate a read error. The chain is built from TRBV6-1 and TRBJ2-6; TRBD1 agrees at 7 bases. The CDR3 contains 17 residues. Germline V gene data show CDR1 as MNHNS and CDR2 as SASEGT. The CDR3 is CASRERGQTFGANVLTF. The CDR3 coding sequence is TGTGCCAGCCGTGAAAGGGGACAGACCTTCGGGGCCAACGTCCTGACTTTC.

The chain is built from TRBV7-9 and TRBJ2-5; D gene unclear. There are 12 residues in the CDR3. Trimming removed 5 bases at V and 11 bases at J, with 15 bases between. Germline CDR1 and CDR2: SEHNR and FQNEAQ (reference sequence). The CDR3 DNA reads TGTGCCAGCAGCCCCATGGGCAATGAGCAGTACTTC. Protein sequence: CASSPMGNEQYF.

The genes are TRBV4-2 and TRBJ2-1; possible D gene TRBD1, 6 bases. V was trimmed by 4 bases and J by 1 base, leaving 14 bases between them. Germline V gene data show CDR1 as LGHNA and CDR2 as YNFKEQ. The CDR3 is made up of 16 amino acids. CDR3 sequence: CASSPSGASSYNEQFF. The DNA for the CDR3 is TGTGCCAGCAGCCCATCAGGGGCTAGTTCCTACAATGAGCAGTTCTTC.

This clonotype was seen a handful of times. V usage is TRBV3-1 and J usage is TRBJ2-3; D remains unclear. CDR3 length: 15 amino acids. The V gene's germline CDR1 is LGHDT and CDR2 YNNKEL (reference sequence). Between the trimmed V and J ends, which lost 0 bases and 2 bases, there was a span of 9 bases. The CDR3 sequence is CASSQDPADTDTQYF. CDR3 DNA: TGTGCCAGCAGCCAAGACCCCGCCGACACAGATACGCAGTATTTT.

V is TRBV7-9 and J is TRBJ2-7; 9 bases match TRBD1. The junction had 14 bases not matched to a gene; V was cut back by 5 bases and J by 12 bases. The germline V gene encodes CDR1 SEHNR and CDR2 FQNEAQ (reference sequence). CDR3 length: 14 amino acids. DNA for the CDR3: TGTGCCAGCAGCCTCCGGGACAGGGTTTGTTCTTTGTACTTC. Its protein product is CASSLRDRVCSLYF.

This clonotype was detected many times. The V gene is TRBV29-1, the J gene TRBJ2-5; 8 bases fit TRBD2. Germline V gene data show CDR1 as SQVTM and CDR2 as ANQGSEA. J was trimmed by 4 bases and V by 7 bases; bases with no gene match: 11. CDR3 length: 14 residues. The CDR3 region is CSAGGEEVGETQYF. CDR3 nucleotide sequence: TGCAGCGCGGGGGGGGAAGAGGTGGGAGAGACCCAGTACTTC.

Here the CDR3 DNA reads TGCAGTGCCCTGACTGGACGTTGGCACAATGAGCAGTACTTC. As protein: CSALTGRWHNEQYF. This rearrangement joins TRBV20-1 to TRBJ2-7; no clear D gene. The V end was cut by 6 bases, the J end by 7 bases, with 22 bases between. From germline, CDR1 is DFQATT and CDR2 SNEGSKA (reference sequence). This CDR3 spans 14 amino acids.

This clonotype was counted once. The chain couples TRBV11-1 to TRBJ2-5, with D tentatively TRBD2 (5 bases). The germline CDR1 and CDR2 sequences are SGHAT and FQDESV (reference sequence). This CDR3 comprises 13 residues. Trimming took 4 bases from V and 11 from J, leaving 17 bases between them. The CDR3 here is CASSSSRATGQYF. CDR3 coding DNA: TGTGCCAGCAGCTCTAGCCGGGCTACGGGGCAGTACTTC.

The rearrangement uses TRBV25-1 and TRBJ1-2, with 8 positions matching TRBD1. CDR1 is MGHDK, CDR2 SYGVNS, per germline. There are 15 residues in the CDR3. V was clipped by 4 bases and J by 1 base; unmatched bases: 5. In DNA form, the CDR3 reads TGTGCCAGCAGTGGTTGGACAGGGCGTAACTATGGCTACACCTTC. This sequence encodes CASSGWTGRNYGYTF.

A remark on this clonotype: At one boundary the junction diverges from the germline segment, which might be a read error. The J gene is TRBJ2-6, the V gene TRBV11-1; the D gene is possibly TRBD1 (5 bases). The CDR3 has 13 amino acids. Germline lookup yields CDR1 SGHAT and CDR2 FQDESV (reference sequence). For the CDR3, the DNA is TGTGCCAGCAGCAACCCTGGGGCCAACGTCCTGGCTTTC. Its protein product is CASSNPGANVLAF.

V and J are TRBV20-1 and TRBJ2-3; D might be TRBD1 (5 bases). V lost 3 bases to trimming and J lost 4 bases, with 17 bases between them. CDR1 is DFQATT, CDR2 SNEGSKA, per germline (reference sequence). CDR3 length equals 15 residues. The DNA for the CDR3 is TGCAGTGCTAGGTATACAGGTCCACAACCAGATACGCAGTATTTT. Protein sequence: CSARYTGPQPDTQYF.

Here the CDR3 reads CASSVQAPGGTDTQYF. The CDR3 region has the DNA TGTGCCAGCAGTGTACAGGCCCCTGGTGGCACAGATACGCAGTATTTT. V gene TRBV2 combines with J gene TRBJ2-3, with D maybe TRBD1 (5 bases). Germline V gene lookup returns CDR1 SNHLY and CDR2 FYNNEI. V was trimmed by 4 bases and J by 1 base, leaving 15 bases between them. This CDR3 is built from 16 residues.

This chain joins TRBV5-1 and TRBJ2-7; 7 bases line up with TRBD1. The CDR3 sequence is 15 residues long. The germline CDR1 and CDR2 sequences are SGHRS and YFSETQ. V lost 4 bases to trimming and J lost 2 bases; unmatched junction nucleotides: 9. CDR3 DNA: TGCGCCAGCAGCCCCTGGGACAGTACGACCTACGAGCAGTACTTC. Translating it yields CASSPWDSTTYEQYF. The variable domain in full, with the rest retrieved from reference TRBV5-1 and TRBJ2-7, is KAGVTQTPRYLIKTRGQQVTLSCSPISGHRSVSWYQQTPGQGLQFLFEYFSETQRNKGNFPGRFSGRQFSNSRSEMNVSTLELGDSALYLCASSPWDSTTYEQYFGPGTRLTVT.

This clonotype was observed a single time. With a much larger clone just one base away, this may be a read error. The chain employs TRBV20-1 and TRBJ2-7, with 8 nucleotides matching TRBD2. Germline-derived CDR1 and CDR2 are DFQATT and SNEGSKA (reference sequence). The CDR3 is made up of 14 amino acids. The CDR3 sequence is CSAGEQSGSYEQYF. The CDR3, as DNA: TGCAGTGCTGGAGAGCAGAGCGGGAGCTACGAGCAGTACTTC.